This TCR beta chain was captured by sequencing in a study of beta chain features in type 1 diabetes. Overall study findings and caveats: TCRB CDR3s were moderately but significantly shorter in Type 1 diabetes patients in all four CD4+ subsets. Whether TCRB rearrangement is influenced by HLA type was left unresolved in this analysis.

Comment on this clone: Its target is unknown.

The entirety of the isolated RNA underwent reverse transcription, so expressed TCRB transcripts were sequenced. Data came from immunoSEQ multiplex PCR; TCRdb stores just in-frame clones and leaves some out. The sample holds about 130,000 clones, around a tenth seen once. The germline V gene encodes CDR1 SGDLS and CDR2 YYNGEE. This CDR3 comprises 13 residues. Trimming removed 7 bases from V and 1 base from J, with 11 bases in between. Based on CD45RO/CCR7/CD25/CD127/CD95/CD27, CD4+ regulatory, stem cell-like memory, naive and central memory cells were sorted. The rearrangement joins TRBV9 to TRBJ2-5, with a weak D call TRBD2 (7 bases). Source material: central memory CD4+ T cells from blood. This receptor was taken from a man aged 18 to 29 in good health. The CDR3: CASGRGGQETQYF. The CDR3 DNA follows: TGTGCCAGCGGGAGGGGGGGCCAAGAGACCCAGTACTTC. The whole variable domain, remainder taken from reference TRBV9 and TRBJ2-5, is DSGVTQTPKHLITATGQRVTLRCSPRSGDLSVYWYQQSLDQGLQFLIQYYNGEERAKGNILERFSAQQFPDLHSELNLSSLELGDSALYFCASGRGGQETQYFGPGTRLLVL.